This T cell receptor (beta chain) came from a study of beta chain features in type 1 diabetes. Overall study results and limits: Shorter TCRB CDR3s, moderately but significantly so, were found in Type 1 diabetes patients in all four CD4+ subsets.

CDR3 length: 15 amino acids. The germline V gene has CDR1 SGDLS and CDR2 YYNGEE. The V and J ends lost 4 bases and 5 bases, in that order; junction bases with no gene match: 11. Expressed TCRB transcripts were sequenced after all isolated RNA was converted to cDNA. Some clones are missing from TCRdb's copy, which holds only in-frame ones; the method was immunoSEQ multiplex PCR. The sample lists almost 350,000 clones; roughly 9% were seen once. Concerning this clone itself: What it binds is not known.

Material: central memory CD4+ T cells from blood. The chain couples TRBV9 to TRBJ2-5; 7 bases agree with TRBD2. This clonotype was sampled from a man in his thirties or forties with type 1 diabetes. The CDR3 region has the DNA TGTGCCAGCAGCCGAGCGGGGCTACCCCGGGAGACCCAGTACTTC. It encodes CASSRAGLPRETQYF. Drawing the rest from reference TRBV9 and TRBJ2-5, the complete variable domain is DSGVTQTPKHLITATGQRVTLRCSPRSGDLSVYWYQQSLDQGLQFLIQYYNGEERAKGNILERFSAQQFPDLHSELNLSSLELGDSALYFCASSRAGLPRETQYFGPGTRLLVL.